The 25 T cell receptor beta chains in this list originate from one sample, sequenced in a study of T-cell memory formation after mild COVID-19. TCRdb re-derived calls from the 5' RACE reads in MiXCR, one entry per CDR3 protein. The repertoire holds around 250,000 distinct CDR3 sequences, 15% to 20% seen once, with roughly 20% in the top ten. The sequenced sample was PBMCs or a T cell subset sorted from them (not recorded which). These receptor sequences come from a man aged 18 to 30 who had mild COVID-19 (a few samples of this study predate the infection). Cell type and time point are not known.

The rearrangement links TRBV6-2 or TRBV6-3 to TRBJ2-3; 8 bases map to TRBD2. Germline CDR1 reads MNHEY; CDR2 reads SVGEGT. The CDR3 length is 14 residues. V gave up 5 bases and J gave up 1 base; unmatched junction bases: 2. The CDR3 spells CASSRREGTDTQYF. Written as DNA, the CDR3 is TGTGCCAGCAGTAGGCGGGAGGGCACAGATACGCAGTATTTT.

The rearrangement uses TRBV2 and TRBJ1-2; D unclear. Between the trimmed V and J ends, which lost 5 bases and 0 bases, there was a span of 7 bases. Germline assignment: CDR1 SNHLY and CDR2 FYNNEI. The CDR3 sequence is 13 residues long. The CDR3 spells CASSQTTNYGYTF. The CDR3 region has the DNA TGTGCCAGCAGTCAGACGACTAACTATGGCTACACCTTC.

Only a few counts were recorded for this clonotype. V usage is TRBV5-5 and J usage is TRBJ2-7; D is unresolved. Trimming removed 0 bases at V and 2 bases at J, with 9 bases between. The germline gives CDR1 SGHKS, CDR2 YYEKEE (reference sequence). The CDR3 sequence is 14 residues long. The CDR3 reads CASSLGPKPYEQYV. DNA of the CDR3: TGTGCCAGCAGCTTGGGACCGAAGCCCTACGAGCAGTACGTC.

The rearrangement uses TRBV27 and TRBJ1-6, with TRBD1 as a possible D gene (6 bases). From germline, CDR1 is MNHEY and CDR2 SMNVEV (reference sequence). This CDR3 has 13 residues. V was clipped by 8 bases and J by 9 bases, with 14 bases between them. For the CDR3, the DNA is TGTGCCAGCCAGCAGGGGAGGGGTTCACCCCTCCACTTT. Encoded protein: CASQQGRGSPLHF.

In this sample, this clonotype turned up a few times. The V call is TRBV5-1, the J call TRBJ2-3, with D unclear. CDR1 and CDR2 (germline): SGHRS, YFSETQ. With 4 bases removed from V and 0 bases from J, the gap between germline ends came to 6 bases. This CDR3 has 13 residues. CDR3 loop: CASSVQSTDTQYF. For the CDR3, the DNA is TGCGCCAGCAGCGTACAGAGCACAGATACGCAGTATTTT. The variable domain in full, with the rest retrieved from reference TRBV5-1 and TRBJ2-3, is KAGVTQTPRYLIKTRGQQVTLSCSPISGHRSVSWYQQTPGQGLQFLFEYFSETQRNKGNFPGRFSGRQFSNSRSEMNVSTLELGDSALYLCASSVQSTDTQYFGPGTRLTVL.

In this sample, this clonotype turned up a few times. The chain combines TRBV10-3 with TRBJ1-1, with 7 bases fitting TRBD1. The germline CDR1 and CDR2 sequences are ENHRY and SYGVKD. The CDR3 has 13 amino acids. V shed 6 bases and J 1 base; nucleotides not matched to a gene: 2. This chain's CDR3 is CAISQGENTEAFF. The CDR3 DNA follows: TGTGCCATCAGCCAGGGGGAGAACACTGAAGCTTTCTTT.

This clonotype was observed a handful of times. The chain links TRBV27 to TRBJ2-7, with 11 bases identical to TRBD1. V trimming: 5 bases; J trimming: 3 bases; junction bases outside the gene matches: 6. The CDR3 loop spans 15 amino acids. CDR1 and CDR2 (germline): MNHEY, SMNVEV (reference sequence). The CDR3, as DNA: TGTGCCAGCAGTCCTGTCGGGACAGGGGGCTACGAGCAGTACGTC. Amino acids: CASSPVGTGGYEQYV.

This clonotype was detected only a few times. V usage is TRBV28 and J usage is TRBJ2-1; TRBD2 matches 8 bases. Germline V gene lookup returns CDR1 MDHEN and CDR2 SYDVKM. Trimming took 3 bases from V and 9 from J; bases not matched to a gene: 13. This CDR3 comprises 16 residues. CDR3 nucleotide sequence: TGTGCCAGCAGTTTGGAGAGGTTAGCGGGGTATGGTGAGCAGTTCTTC. Translation gives CASSLERLAGYGEQFF.

The rearrangement joins TRBV4-3 to TRBJ2-5, with D maybe TRBD2 (5 bases). Germline-derived CDR1 and CDR2 are LGHNA and YSLEER. The length of the CDR3 is 14 residues. V was clipped by 0 bases and J by 4 bases, with 9 bases between them. CDR3 amino acids: CASSQEIRGETQYF. The DNA of the CDR3 is TGCGCCAGCAGCCAAGAAATTCGGGGAGAGACCCAGTACTTC.

Many counts were recorded for this clonotype. The rearrangement uses TRBV5-1 and TRBJ1-1; no definite D call. CDR3 size: 12 residues. The V end lost 0 bases, the J end lost 7 bases, and 7 bases lay between the germline ends. Germline lookup yields CDR1 SGHRS and CDR2 YFSETQ. The CDR3, as DNA: TGCGCCAGCAGCTTGGGTGAGGGTGAAGCTTTCTTT. This sequence encodes CASSLGEGEAFF.

This clonotype was found a few times. The V gene is TRBV19, the J gene TRBJ1-2; D gene ambiguous. The V gene lost 7 bases and the J gene lost 0 bases, with 12 bases spanning the gap. Germline CDR1 reads LNHDA; CDR2 reads SQIVND (reference sequence). The CDR3 runs 14 residues. The chain's CDR3 is CASTLGLANYGYTF. The CDR3 DNA follows: TGTGCCAGTACCCTAGGCCTAGCTAACTATGGCTACACCTTC.

This clonotype was recorded a few times. This chain uses TRBV4-3 with TRBJ1-1; D unclear. CDR1 and CDR2 from the germline V gene are LGHNA and YSLEER. Trimming took 3 bases from V and 7 from J, leaving 12 bases between them. The CDR3 totals 13 residues. The CDR3 nucleotides read TGCGCCAGCAGCCAGAGTACAAAGGGTGAAGCTTTCTTT. It codes for CASSQSTKGEAFF.

This chain uses TRBV7-8 with TRBJ1-5; D is unclear. Trimming left V 4 bases short and J 7 bases short, with 14 bases between. Germline CDR1 is SGHVS and CDR2 is FQNEAQ. This CDR3 has 14 residues. CDR3 in amino acids: CASSSLPLGQPQHF. The CDR3 region has the DNA TGTGCCAGCAGCTCGTTACCCTTAGGACAGCCCCAGCATTTT.

This CDR3 reads CASSQDRLAGYNEQFF. CDR3 in DNA: TGTGCCAGCAGCCAAGATCGACTAGCTGGGTACAATGAGCAGTTCTTC. This chain uses TRBV3-1 with TRBJ2-1, with TRBD2 matching over 7 bases. J lost 4 bases, V lost 0 bases, and 6 bases had no gene match. There are 16 residues in the CDR3. Germline lookup yields CDR1 LGHDT and CDR2 YNNKEL (reference sequence).

This clonotype appeared a few times. This rearrangement joins TRBV9 to TRBJ1-4; D perhaps matches TRBD1 (5 bases). CDR1 SGDLS and CDR2 YYNGEE come from the germline V gene. Between the trimmed V and J ends, which lost 1 base and 8 bases, there was a span of 15 bases. The CDR3 length is 15 residues. CDR3: CASSVTGKGREKLFF. As DNA, the CDR3 is TGTGCCAGCAGCGTAACCGGGAAGGGGCGGGAAAAACTGTTTTTT.

V gene TRBV7-2 combines with J gene TRBJ2-2; 7 nucleotides align to TRBD2. The V and J ends lost 4 bases and 4 bases, in that order; junction bases with no gene match: 6. The CDR3 has 15 amino acids. The V gene's germline CDR1 is SGHTA and CDR2 FQGNSA. The chain's CDR3 is CASSYAGGGTGELFF. The CDR3 DNA follows: TGTGCCAGCAGCTACGCTGGCGGGGGCACCGGGGAGCTGTTTTTT.

The sample holds a few counts of this clonotype. The genes are TRBV6-5 and TRBJ1-2, with TRBD1 as a possible D gene (5 bases). Germline V gene sequence: CDR1 MNHEY, CDR2 SVGAGI. The V end lost 2 bases, the J end lost 4 bases, and 17 bases lay between the germline ends. This CDR3 is built from 16 residues. Here the CDR3 reads CASSYGPGRVSYGYTF. Here the CDR3 DNA reads TGTGCCAGCAGTTACGGGCCGGGGCGGGTGAGCTATGGCTACACCTTC.

V gene TRBV6-5 combines with J gene TRBJ2-2; TRBD1 matches 8 bases. The CDR3 totals 15 residues. The V and J ends lost 6 bases and 7 bases, in that order; junction bases with no gene match: 10. Germline CDR1 is MNHEY and CDR2 is SVGAGI. The CDR3 nucleotides read TGTGCCAGCAGCACGACAGGGGTAGTAGGCGGGGAGCTGTTTTTT. Amino acid sequence: CASSTTGVVGGELFF.

The chain couples TRBV6-1 to TRBJ2-3, with D possibly TRBD2 on 6 matching bases. Germline V gene data show CDR1 as MNHNS and CDR2 as SASEGT. Trimming cost V 10 bases and J 3 bases, with 14 bases left between them. CDR3 length equals 13 residues. CDR3 loop: CATREALTDTQYF. For the CDR3, the DNA is TGTGCCACCAGGGAGGCACTGACAGATACGCAGTATTTT.

There are a few counts of this clonotype. The chain combines TRBV6-5 with TRBJ1-2, with D perhaps matching TRBD1 (6 bases). In germline, CDR1 is MNHEY, CDR2 SVGAGI. The CDR3 extends over 14 amino acids. V shed 6 bases and J shed 3 bases, with 14 bases lying between them. The CDR3 sequence is CASSPTYRDYGYTF. CDR3 bases: TGTGCCAGCAGCCCCACCTACAGGGACTATGGCTACACCTTC.

This clonotype was counted a few times. The chain recombines TRBV3-1 with TRBJ1-2; D may be TRBD1 (6 bases). Between the trimmed V and J ends, which lost 2 bases and 4 bases, there was a span of 14 bases. The CDR3 consists of 15 residues. Germline V gene data show CDR1 as LGHDT and CDR2 as YNNKEL (reference sequence). CDR3 amino acids: CASSQQGHDRYGYTF. The CDR3 nucleotides read TGTGCCAGCAGCCAACAGGGGCATGATCGCTATGGCTACACCTTC.

A few counts support this clonotype. The chain links TRBV6-1 to TRBJ1-1; perhaps TRBD1 as D (5 bases). This CDR3 comprises 14 residues. With 7 bases removed from V and 1 base from J, the gap between germline ends came to 13 bases. CDR1 MNHNS and CDR2 SASEGT come from the germline V gene. The CDR3 coding sequence is TGTGCCAGCATTCTAAACAGGTGGAACACTGAAGCTTTCTTT. Amino acids: CASILNRWNTEAFF.

This clonotype has more than one count but fewer than ten. This sequence joins TRBV6-1 and TRBJ2-7, with 7 bases that match TRBD1. Germline V gives CDR1 MNHNS, CDR2 SASEGT. The CDR3 contains 16 residues. Losses at the gene ends were 5 bases for V and 1 base for J; bases not matched to a gene: 11. CDR3 protein: CASSSPIGQASYEQYV. CDR3 DNA sequence: TGTGCCAGCAGTAGCCCTATCGGACAGGCATCCTACGAGCAGTACGTC.

The gene calls are TRBV6-2 or TRBV6-3 and TRBJ2-7, with TRBD2 matching 9 bases. With 6 bases clipped from V and 3 bases from J, the junction kept 12 bases outside the gene matches. The CDR3 totals 16 residues. Germline V gene sequence: CDR1 MNHEY, CDR2 SVGEGT. The CDR3 region is CASSAPGAGGRYEQYV. The CDR3 DNA follows: TGTGCCAGCAGCGCCCCAGGAGCGGGGGGCCGCTACGAGCAGTACGTC.

The CDR3 DNA is TGTGCCAGCTCTCTCTGGGGGGATGATAGCAATCAGCCCCAGCATTTT. This translates into CASSLWGDDSNQPQHF. The chain is built from TRBV28 and TRBJ1-5; D might be TRBD1 (5 bases). Trimming shortened V by 8 bases and J by 0 bases, and 17 bases separated the two germline ends. This CDR3 comprises 16 residues. Germline V lookup: CDR1 MDHEN, CDR2 SYDVKM.